A selection of T cell receptor beta chains follows, all from one sample in a study of cytomegalovirus exposure and HLA in healthy donors. Sequenced by immunoSEQ multiplex PCR; TCRdb stores in-frame clones only, minus some. The sample carries about 190,000 clones, over 80% recorded once. Material for sequencing was PBMCs. The receptors come from a man in his forties or fifties in good health and CMV-seropositive. Each CDR3 is given with its conserved first and last residue. D genes are given only for firm matches. Clone size, where shown, is once, few, many, or a class for clones that have expanded.

>TRBV7-6|TRBJ1-4|-|-
TGTGCCAGCAGCTTGGGGGGGGGTAATGAAAAACTGTTTTTT
CASSLGGGNEKLFF
>TRBV7-6|TRBJ2-1|once|TRBD2
TGTGCCAGCAGCCGCCGGACTAGCGGATACAATGAGCAGTTCTTC
CASSRRTSGYNEQFF
>TRBV6-1|TRBJ2-7|-|-
TGTGCCAGCAACTTAAGAACAGGGGGGGGCGAGCAGTACTTC
CASNLRTGGGEQYF
>TRBV4-3|TRBJ2-7|medium-sized|TRBD2
TGCGCCAGCAGCCAAGAGGCCCCCACTAGCGGGGGGTTTTCCTACGAGCAGTACTTC
CASSQEAPTSGGFSYEQYF
>TRBV14|TRBJ2-1|-|-
TGTGCCAGCAGCCAAGATTCTTGGCCGCAGGATGAGCAGTTCTTC
CASSQDSWPQDEQFF
>TRBV27|TRBJ2-5|-|TRBD2
TGTGCCAGCAGCCCCCCCATTAGCGGGGGAGTGTACCAAGAGACCCAGTACTTC
CASSPPISGGVYQETQYF
>TRBV29-1|TRBJ2-7|-|TRBD2
TGCAGCGTTGGGGAGGGGACCTACGAGCAGTACTTC
CSVGEGTYEQYF
>TRBV6-6|TRBJ2-3|-|-
TGTGCCAGCAGTTACTCGGGGGACTTAGCTGTGGATACGCAGTATTTT
CASSYSGDLAVDTQYF
>TRBV2|TRBJ1-2|-|-
TGTGCCAGCAGTGACAGGGAGGGCGGCTACACCTTC
CASSDREGGYTF
>TRBV7-9|TRBJ2-3|-|TRBD2
TGTGCCAGCAGCCAGACTAGCGGGGGGGCGTGGACAGATACGCAGTATTTT
CASSQTSGGAWTDTQYF
>TRBV25-1|TRBJ1-5|-|-
TGTGCCAGCAGTGTACGGGGGAGACCGCCCCAGCATTTT
CASSVRGRPPQHF
>TRBV29-1|TRBJ2-1|-|-
TGCAGCGTCACAGGTACCCACAATGAGCAGTTCTTC
CSVTGTHNEQFF
>TRBV9|TRBJ2-3|-|-
TGTGCCAGCAGCGTAGGCTCTAGCGTTGGAGATACGCAGTATTTT
CASSVGSSVGDTQYF
>TRBV30|TRBJ1-3|-|-
TGTGCCTGGAGTGTCGGAGACTCTGGAAACACCATATATTTT
CAWSVGDSGNTIYF
>TRBV9|TRBJ2-3|once|TRBD2
TGTGCCAGCAGCGTAGGCGAGCGGGGGGCCACAGATACGCAGTATTTT
CASSVGERGATDTQYF
>TRBV7-3|TRBJ2-7|-|TRBD1
TGTGCCAGCAGCTTACTTGGACAGGGAAGCGAGCAGTACTTC
CASSLLGQGSEQYF
>TRBV2|TRBJ2-3|-|-
TGTGCCAGCAGTGAAGGACTCCCTAGCACAGATACGCAGTATTTT
CASSEGLPSTDTQYF